The clone carrying this T cell receptor beta chain has just a few counts. Mouse germline and gene names are used. The read ends 1 residue early relative to the CDR3; the germline J gene fills the gap. These data come from a study of tissue T cells after allogeneic stem cell transplantation. The assay was immunoSEQ multiplex PCR, and TCRdb's table has in-frame clones only and misses some. The data show thousands of clones, 47% seen once. CDR3 length: 13 residues. The germline CDR1 and CDR2 sequences are KGHPV and FQNQEV (reference sequence). V shed 4 bases and J 3 bases; nucleotides not matched to a gene: 1. Indicated time point: mouse harvest day 14 after allogeneic transplant. Mouse grafts combined 10^7 T-cell-depleted bone marrow cells with 10^6 splenic CD5+ T cells. Mice had MHC-mismatched B6 into BALB/c GVHD, sampled day 7 or 14.

The chain carries TRBV26 and TRBJ2-4, with 7 positions matching TRBD2. Sequencing was carried out using gut tissue. The clonotype originates from a female BALB/c mouse given C57BL/6 T cells with graft-versus-host disease after an allogeneic hematopoietic cell transplant. The chain's CDR3 is CASSPGGQNTLYF. The DNA read from the CDR3 is TGTGCCAGCAGTCCGGGGGGGCAAAACACCTTGTAC.